The T cell receptor beta chain described here comes from a study of blood T cell repertoires in COVID-19. About the research overall: COVID-19 samples, acute and convalescent, were from the United States, Italy and Spain.

Germline V CDR1 and CDR2: MGHRA, YSYEKL. CDR3 length: 14 residues. V lost 4 bases and J lost 1, with 7 bases in between. In the authors' methods: Cell counts per sample came from amplifying reference gene primers. TCRdb's copy holds only in-frame clones and misses some; the assay was immunoSEQ multiplex PCR. V and J calls and clone size are copied from that table; D and trimming were computed from the DNA. The sample records roughly 110,000 clones, more than 80% being singletons. The source of this sequence is a woman in her 50s with acute or convalescent COVID-19. The chain links TRBV4-1 to TRBJ2-2; D is unresolved. The specimen was peripheral blood. CDR3 in amino acids: CASSLRGNTGELFF. CDR3 coding DNA: TGCGCCAGCAGCCTCCGCGGGAACACCGGGGAGCTGTTTTTT.